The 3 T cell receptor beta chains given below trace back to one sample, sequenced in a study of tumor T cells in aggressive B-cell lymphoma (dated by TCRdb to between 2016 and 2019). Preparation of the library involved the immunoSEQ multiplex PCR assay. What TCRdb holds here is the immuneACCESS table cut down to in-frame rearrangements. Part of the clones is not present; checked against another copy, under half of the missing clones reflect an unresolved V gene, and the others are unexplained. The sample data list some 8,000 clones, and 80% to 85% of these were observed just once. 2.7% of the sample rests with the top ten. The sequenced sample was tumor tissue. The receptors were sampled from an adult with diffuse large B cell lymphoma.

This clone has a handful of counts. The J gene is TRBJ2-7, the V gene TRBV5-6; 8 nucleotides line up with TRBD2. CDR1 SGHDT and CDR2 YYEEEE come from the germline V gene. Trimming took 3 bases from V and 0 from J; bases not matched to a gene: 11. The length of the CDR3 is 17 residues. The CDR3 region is CASSSYLRGGSSYEQYV. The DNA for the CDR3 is TGTGCCAGCAGCTCCTACCTCCGGGGGGGGAGCTCCTACGAGCAGTACGTC.

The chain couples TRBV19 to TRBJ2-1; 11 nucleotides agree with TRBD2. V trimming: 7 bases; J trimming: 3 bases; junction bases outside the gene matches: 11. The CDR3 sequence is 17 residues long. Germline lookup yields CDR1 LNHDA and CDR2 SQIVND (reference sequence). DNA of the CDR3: TGTGCCAGTACCTTTAAATCGGGACTAGCGGTCTACAATGAGCAGTTCTTC. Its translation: CASTFKSGLAVYNEQFF.

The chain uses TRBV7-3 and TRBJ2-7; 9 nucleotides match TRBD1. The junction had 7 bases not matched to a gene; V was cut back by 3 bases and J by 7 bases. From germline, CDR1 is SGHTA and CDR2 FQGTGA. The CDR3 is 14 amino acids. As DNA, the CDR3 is TGTGCCAGCAGCTTCGGGACAGGGCCAGGGGAGCAGTACTTC. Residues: CASSFGTGPGEQYF.